This T cell receptor beta chain is from a study of blood T cells in healthy people across ages. Study-level findings and limits: Long-lived donors had more naive CD4+ cells and higher diversity than aged donors. Estimates drawn from one million T cells were deemed to understate diversity.

On this clonotype: Its antigen is as yet unknown.

With a J-beta primer mix and a sample-barcoded 5' primer, a second PCR ran roughly 6 to 12 cycles. Using its own MiXCR run on the 5' RACE reads, TCRdb lists one record per CDR3 protein. This sample has 1.5 million to 1.9 million distinct CDR3 sequences, with approximately 39% found just once. Germline V CDR1 and CDR2: SEHNR, FQNEAQ (reference sequence). Trimming left V 2 bases short and J 6 bases short, with 19 bases between. The length of the CDR3 is 17 residues. The TCR was taken from a woman between 18 and 29 years old in good health. This rearrangement joins TRBV7-9 to TRBJ1-4, with D unclear. The sequencing input was blood. The DNA of the CDR3 is TGTGCCAGCAGCTTAACTATATCTCCGGGCGGTGATGAAAAACTGTTTTTT. It encodes CASSLTISPGGDEKLFF.